These 10 T cell receptor beta chains share one sample of origin, sequenced in a study of blood T cells in healthy people across ages. Together with a sample-barcoded 5' primer, a J-beta primer mix was included in a second PCR lasting about 6 to 11 cycles. TCRdb re-analysed the 5' RACE reads in MiXCR, keeping a single row per CDR3 protein. Here the sample spans roughly 1.9 million distinct CDR3 sequences, approximately 40% being singletons. Input material: blood. These receptors were obtained from a human donor in good health.

This sequence joins TRBV12-3 or TRBV12-4 and TRBJ1-2; no clear D gene. CDR3 length: 15 residues. The V end was cut by 6 bases, the J end by 4 bases, with 18 bases between. CDR3 in DNA: TGTGCCAGCAGCCCGGCGGTTACAGAAGGCTATGGCTACACCTTC. Translating gives CASSPAVTEGYGYTF.

This clonotype was counted only a few times. This chain connects TRBV12-3 or TRBV12-4 to TRBJ2-1; D ambiguous. V was cut by 2 bases and J by 10 bases, with 18 bases left in between. The CDR3 is 15 residues long. The CDR3, as DNA: TGTGCCAGCAGTTTAAGATCTGGAGTCACGGCGGAGCAGTTCTTC. This codes for CASSLRSGVTAEQFF.

This chain connects TRBV6-6 to TRBJ1-5; TRBD1 agrees at 7 bases. The CDR3 has 16 residues. CDR1 MNHNY and CDR2 SVGAGI come from the germline V gene (reference sequence). V was pared by 10 bases and J by 3 bases, with 15 bases of the junction left unmatched. The CDR3 nucleotides read TGTGCCACCACGAATAGACAGGGTACCAACAATCAGCCCCAGCATTTT. This codes for CATTNRQGTNNQPQHF.

J is TRBJ2-5 and V is TRBV6-1; D call uncertain. The end of the DNA is better explained by TRBJ2-7, so the J call may be wrong. The CDR3 covers 14 residues. Germline CDR1 and CDR2: MNHNS and SASEGT. The CDR3 DNA sequence: TGTGCCAGCAGTGAAATCGTCGGTCGGTACGAGCAGTACTTC. Amino acids: CASSEIVGRYEQYF.

In this sample, this clonotype turned up a few times. The chain couples TRBV24-1 to TRBJ2-1, with 8 bases identical to TRBD2. Germline V CDR1 and CDR2: KGHDR, SFDVKD. The V gene end was trimmed by 7 bases and the J gene end by 4 bases; junction bases not matched to a gene: 5. CDR3 length: 14 residues. CDR3 coding DNA: TGTGCCACCAGGGCGGGGGGTCAATACAATGAGCAGTTCTTC. It codes for CATRAGGQYNEQFF.

This clonotype was counted between two and nine times. V usage is TRBV7-2 and J usage is TRBJ2-7; D is perhaps TRBD1 (6 bases). Germline CDR1 is SGHTA and CDR2 is FQGNSA. The CDR3 is 19 amino acids. Deletions cut 2 bases from V and 3 bases from J, with 26 bases between. The CDR3 loop reads CASSLRPVFRDMVNYEQYF. The DNA of the CDR3 is TGTGCCAGCAGCTTAAGGCCCGTCTTTCGGGACATGGTCAACTACGAGCAGTACTTC.

Turning to this clonotype: One end of the junction does not line up with germline, which may come from a read error. The chain uses TRBV27 and TRBJ2-5; unclear D gene. Germline V gives CDR1 MNHEY, CDR2 SMNVEV (reference sequence). The length of the CDR3 is 12 residues. The CDR3 region is CVSSSYQETQYF. The DNA for the CDR3 is TGTGTCAGCAGTTCGTACCAAGAGACCCAGTACTTC.

This clonotype was recorded at least ten times. The chain employs TRBV5-5 and TRBJ1-5; D unclear. This CDR3 region has 13 residues. With 1 base removed from V and 6 bases from J, the gap between germline ends came to 8 bases. Germline lookup yields CDR1 SGHKS and CDR2 YYEKEE (reference sequence). CDR3 nucleotide sequence: TGTGCCAGCAGCTTGTCAGATATTCAGCCCCAGCATTTT. Protein: CASSLSDIQPQHF.

As for this clonotype: A read error may be the cause here, since a much bigger clone is one base away. The gene calls are TRBV7-2 and TRBJ2-1; 7 bases align to TRBD1. The CDR3 totals 13 residues. Germline CDR1 and CDR2: SGHTA and FQGNSA. V shed 3 bases and J 13 bases; nucleotides not matched to a gene: 9. Here the CDR3 reads CASSFQGEETQFF. As DNA, the CDR3 is TGTGCCAGCAGCTTTCAGGGGGAAGAGACCCAGTTCTTC.

The chain employs TRBV9 and TRBJ2-7; 10 positions match TRBD2. This CDR3 has 15 amino acids. Germline V gene data show CDR1 as SGDLS and CDR2 as YYNGEE. V was clipped by 1 base and J by 3 bases; unmatched bases: 4. For the CDR3, the DNA is TGTGCCAGCAGCGTAACTAGCGGGGCGAACTACGAGCAGTACTTC. Translated, it gives CASSVTSGANYEQYF. Drawing the rest from reference TRBV9 and TRBJ2-7, the complete variable domain is DSGVTQTPKHLITATGQRVTLRCSPRSGDLSVYWYQQSLDQGLQFLIQYYNGEERAKGNILERFSAQQFPDLHSELNLSSLELGDSALYFCASSVTSGANYEQYFGPGTRLTVT.